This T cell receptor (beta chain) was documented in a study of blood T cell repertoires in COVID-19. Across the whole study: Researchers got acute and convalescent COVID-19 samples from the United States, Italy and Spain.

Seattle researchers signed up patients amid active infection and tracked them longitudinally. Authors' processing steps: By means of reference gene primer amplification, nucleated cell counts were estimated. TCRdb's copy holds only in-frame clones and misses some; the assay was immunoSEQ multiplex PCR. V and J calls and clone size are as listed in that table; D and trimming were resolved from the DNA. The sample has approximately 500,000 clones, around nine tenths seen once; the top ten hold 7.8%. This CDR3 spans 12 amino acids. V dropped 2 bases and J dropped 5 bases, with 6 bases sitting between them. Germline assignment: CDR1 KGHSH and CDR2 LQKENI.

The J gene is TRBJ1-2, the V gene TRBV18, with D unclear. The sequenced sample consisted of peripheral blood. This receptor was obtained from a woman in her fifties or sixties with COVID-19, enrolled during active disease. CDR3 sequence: CASSPGGYGYTF. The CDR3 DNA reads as TGTGCCAGCTCACCAGGCGGGTATGGCTACACCTTC.